Listed below are T cell receptor beta chains from one sample, sequenced in a study of OX40 agonist ivuxolimab in advanced cancers. Only in-frame clones appear in the TCRdb table, and some are missing; sequencing was by immunoSEQ multiplex PCR. The sample shows 70,000 to 85,000 clones, more than 85% of them seen only once. Material: CD4+ or CD8+ T cells sorted from blood, obtained in a trial of the OX40 agonist ivuxolimab. Receptor source: an adult with an advanced solid tumor such as melanoma, head and neck, liver or kidney cancer. CDR3s include the opening cysteine and the closing phenylalanine or tryptophan. The D gene is left open where the match is weak. Size values are once, few and many counts, or a class for expanded clones, and some rows have none.

abundance,v_gene,j_gene,d_gene,CDR3nt,CDR3aa
.,TRBV6-4,TRBJ2-2,.,TGTGCCAGCAGTGTCCAGCTACACACCGGGGAGCTGTTTTTT,CASSVQLHTGELFF
.,TRBV2,TRBJ1-4,TRBD1,TGTGCCAGCGGGGGACAGGGCGATGAAAAACTGTTTTTT,CASGGQGDEKLFF
.,TRBV7-6,TRBJ1-1,.,TGTGCCAGCAGCTTAGCACCGCCTTTGACTGAAGCTTTCTTT,CASSLAPPLTEAFF
.,TRBV19,TRBJ2-7,.,TGTGCCAGTAGTGACCCCAGGGGCCGTAAAGGCGACGAGCAGTACTTC,CASSDPRGRKGDEQYF
.,TRBV19,TRBJ1-1,.,TGTGCCAGTGGGAGCCGGAACACTGAAGCTTTCTTT,CASGSRNTEAFF
once,TRBV9,TRBJ1-2,.,TGTGCCAGCAGCGTAGCGGCGTTGGGGAACTATGGCTACACCTTC,CASSVAALGNYGYTF
.,TRBV7-8,TRBJ2-7,.,TGTGCCAGCAGCTCAAACCCGGGACGGTCCTACGAGCAGTACTTC,CASSSNPGRSYEQYF
.,TRBV2,TRBJ1-1,TRBD1,TGTGCCAGCAGCCCTGCGACAGGGCAAGTTGCTGAAGCTTTCTTT,CASSPATGQVAEAFF
once,TRBV4-1,TRBJ1-3,TRBD1,TGCGCCAGCAGCCAAGGCCCAGGGGGGTCGGGAAACACCATATATTTT,CASSQGPGGSGNTIYF
once,TRBV9,TRBJ2-5,.,TGTGCCAGCAGCTCTCAGGGGCTCCAGACCCAGTACTTC,CASSSQGLQTQYF
.,TRBV11-2,TRBJ1-1,TRBD1,TGTGCCAGCAGCTTGACAGGGGTGGGGGGAGCTTTCTTT,CASSLTGVGGAFF
.,TRBV4-3,TRBJ2-5,TRBD2,TGCGCCAGCAGCCAAAGGGACGGGACTAACCAAGAGACCCAGTACTTC,CASSQRDGTNQETQYF
.,TRBV7-9,TRBJ2-1,TRBD2,TGTGCCAGCAGCCCTCGACTAGCGGACAATGAGCAGTTCTTC,CASSPRLADNEQFF
.,TRBV6-5,TRBJ1-6,.,TGTGCCAGCCGCGGGGACGGCTCCTATAATTCACCCCTCCACTTT,CASRGDGSYNSPLHF
.,TRBV7-6,TRBJ1-2,.,TGTGCCAGCAGCTCCTGGGGAGGAGAGGGCTACACCTTC,CASSSWGGEGYTF
.,TRBV2,TRBJ2-7,TRBD1,TGTGCCAGCACAAGACAGGGGGCTGGCGAGCAGTACTTC,CASTRQGAGEQYF
.,TRBV7-3,TRBJ2-2,.,TGTGCCAGCAGCTTAGGCGGGTCCAGGGCCGGGGAGCTGTTTTTT,CASSLGGSRAGELFF
.,TRBV14,TRBJ2-1,.,TGTGCCAGCAGCCAAGATTTCGGCCAGGGAGATGAGCAGTTCTTC,CASSQDFGQGDEQFF
.,TRBV6-5,TRBJ2-7,.,TGTGCCAGCAGTTACTCCAACAACAGGGACGAGCAGTACTTC,CASSYSNNRDEQYF
.,TRBV19,TRBJ1-1,.,TGTGCCAGTAGTATCCCAGGGGTGAACACTGAAGCTTTCTTT,CASSIPGVNTEAFF
.,TRBV4-2,TRBJ1-1,.,TGTGCCAGCAGCCAAGAGGGTAGGGGCACTGAAGCTTTCTTT,CASSQEGRGTEAFF
.,TRBV5-6,TRBJ1-5,.,TGTGCCAGCAGTATGGAACAGGGAAGGAACAATCAGCCCCAGCATTTT,CASSMEQGRNNQPQHF
.,TRBV28,TRBJ2-1,.,TGTGCCAGCAGTCAGGACCGTGATGAGCAGTTCTTC,CASSQDRDEQFF
.,TRBV28,TRBJ2-7,.,TGTGCCAGCAGTTTATCGGGACCGTACGAGCAGTACTTC,CASSLSGPYEQYF
.,TRBV5-4,TRBJ1-1,.,TGTGCCAGCAGCCTGGGGGGGGCCCCTGAAGCTTTCTTT,CASSLGGAPEAFF
.,TRBV27,TRBJ1-2,TRBD1,TGTGCCAGCAGTAGACAGGGGGTTGGCTACACCTTC,CASSRQGVGYTF
.,TRBV4-1,TRBJ2-1,TRBD2,TGCGCCAGCAGCCAAGATAGAGCGGGAGACTACAATGAGCAGTTCTTC,CASSQDRAGDYNEQFF
.,TRBV7-2,TRBJ1-6,.,TGTGCCAGCTTAAACGGACAGTCCAATTCACCCCTCCACTTT,CASLNGQSNSPLHF